The 8 T cell receptor beta chains reported below all come from one sample, sequenced in a study of low-dose radiotherapy and immunotherapy resistance in tumors. The time point denotes: after trial treatment. This sample's treatment: LDRT plus nivolumab, ipilimumab, low-dose cyclophosphamide and aspirin (RACIN trial). TRAV- and TRBV-specific primers, spanning alpha and beta chains, primed first-strand cDNA. TCRs were amplified for about 18 PCR cycles with a constant-region primer and V-primer adapter. TCRdb used MiXCR to reprocess the reads, holding one entry per CDR3 protein. Here the sample spans tens of thousands of distinct CDR3 sequences, 20% to 30% being singletons. The source was PBMCs, collected after low-dose radiotherapy plus immunotherapy. Receptor source: a male donor with prostate cancer.

This clonotype showed up just once. The CDR3 reads CASIRMGTNTIYF. DNA for the CDR3: TGTGCCAGCATTAGGATGGGTACAAACACCATATATTTT. The chain links TRBV6-2 or TRBV6-3 to TRBJ1-3; no firm D call. The CDR3 extends over 13 amino acids. Looked up from germline, CDR1 is MNHEY and CDR2 is SVGEGT. V lost 7 bases to trimming and J lost 6 bases, with 13 bases between them.

This clonotype was recorded at least ten times. This chain connects TRBV30 to TRBJ1-1; a weak D match, TRBD1 (6 bases). The CDR3 length is 11 residues. The V gene lost 0 bases and the J gene lost 11 bases, with 10 bases spanning the gap. CDR1 is GTSNPN, CDR2 SVGIG, per germline (reference sequence). The CDR3 nucleotides are TGTGCCTGGAGTGTGGGGGCAGGGGCTTTCTTT. Residues: CAWSVGAGAFF.

This clonotype was counted many times. The genes are TRBV4-1 and TRBJ2-7; 9 positions match TRBD2. Germline CDR1 and CDR2: MGHRA and YSYEKL. Trimming took 0 bases from V and 4 from J; bases not matched to a gene: 7. This CDR3 is 16 amino acids long. DNA for the CDR3: TGCGCCAGCAGCCAAGAAGTTGTAGCGGGGGTGTACGAGCAGTACTTC. As protein: CASSQEVVAGVYEQYF.

The count of this clonotype is one. An end of the junction does not agree with germline; a read error may underlie this. This chain uses TRBV2 with TRBJ1-4; D is uncertain. CDR3 length: 15 amino acids. The germline V gene has CDR1 SNHLY and CDR2 FYNNEI. CDR3 in amino acids: CASSEEKGTTEKLFF. DNA of the CDR3: TGTGCCAGCAGTGAAGAAAAGGGAACTACTGAAAAACTGTTTTTT.

As regards this clonotype: A far larger clone is one nucleotide away, so this likely arose from a read error. The rearrangement links TRBV4-2 to TRBJ2-7; no clear D. Trimming took 0 bases from V and 7 from J, leaving 13 bases between them. The CDR3 runs to 14 residues. CDR1 is LGHNA, CDR2 YNFKEQ, per germline. Here the CDR3 DNA reads TGTGCCAGCAGCCAAGATCCCGACTCGGCTGAGCAGTACTTC. This sequence encodes CASSQDPDSAEQYF.

About this clonotype itself: This sequence is one base from a far larger clone and is likely a read error. The chain carries TRBV20-1 and TRBJ2-7, with 7 bases that match TRBD2. CDR3 length: 15 residues. V lost 4 bases to trimming and J lost 7 bases; unmatched junction nucleotides: 16. Germline CDR1 reads DFQATT; CDR2 reads SNEGSKA (reference sequence). The CDR3 sequence is CSATSPGGSTHEQYF. The CDR3 DNA follows: TGCAGTGCTACCTCGCCGGGCGGGAGCACCCATGAGCAGTACTTC.

This clonotype was detected many times. V gene TRBV11-2 combines with J gene TRBJ2-1; D assignment may be TRBD1 or TRBD2 (7 bases each). CDR1 is SGHAT, CDR2 FQNNGV, per germline. Trimming left V 6 bases short and J 4 bases short, with 19 bases between. The CDR3 runs to 16 residues. The CDR3 bases are TGTGCCAGCAGGAACTACAGGGGAGGGGTTTACAATGAGCAGTTCTTC. This codes for CASRNYRGGVYNEQFF.

Many counts were recorded for this clonotype. The V gene is TRBV6-1, the J gene TRBJ2-5; D uncertain. This CDR3 is built from 13 residues. Trimming stripped 3 bases from V and 6 bases from J, with 11 bases between. Germline CDR1 MNHNS, CDR2 SASEGT. DNA of the CDR3: TGTGCCAGCAGTGACTCTGCACTCCAGACCCAGTACTTC. This codes for CASSDSALQTQYF.